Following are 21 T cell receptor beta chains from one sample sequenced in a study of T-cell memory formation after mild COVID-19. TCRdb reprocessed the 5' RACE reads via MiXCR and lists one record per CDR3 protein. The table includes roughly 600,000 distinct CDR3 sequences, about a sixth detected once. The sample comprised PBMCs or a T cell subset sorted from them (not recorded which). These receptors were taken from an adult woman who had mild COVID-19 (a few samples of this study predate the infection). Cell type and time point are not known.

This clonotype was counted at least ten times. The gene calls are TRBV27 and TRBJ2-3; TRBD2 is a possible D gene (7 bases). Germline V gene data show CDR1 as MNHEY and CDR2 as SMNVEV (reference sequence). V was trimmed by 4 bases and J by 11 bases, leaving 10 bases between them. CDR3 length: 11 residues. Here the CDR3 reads CASSWRGRQYF. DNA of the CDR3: TGTGCCAGCAGTTGGCGGGGGCGGCAGTATTTT.

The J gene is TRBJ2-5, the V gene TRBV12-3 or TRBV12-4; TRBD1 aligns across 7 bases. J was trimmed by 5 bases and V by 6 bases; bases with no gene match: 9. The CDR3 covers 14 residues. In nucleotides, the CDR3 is TGTGCCAGCAGCTCACAGGGGTTGGGCGAGACCCAGTACTTC. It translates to CASSSQGLGETQYF.

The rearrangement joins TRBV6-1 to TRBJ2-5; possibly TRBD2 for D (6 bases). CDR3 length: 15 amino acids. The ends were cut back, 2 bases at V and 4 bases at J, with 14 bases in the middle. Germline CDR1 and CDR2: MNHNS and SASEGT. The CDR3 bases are TGTGCCAGCAGTGAACTTAGGCGGGATATAGAGACCCAGTACTTC. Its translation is CASSELRRDIETQYF.

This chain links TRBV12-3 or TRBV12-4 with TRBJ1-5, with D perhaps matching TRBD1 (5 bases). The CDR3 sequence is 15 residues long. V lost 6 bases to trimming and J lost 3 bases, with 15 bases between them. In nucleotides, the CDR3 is TGTGCCAGCAGCGCCCTAGGGACGGTCAATCAGCCCCAGCATTTT. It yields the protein CASSALGTVNQPQHF.

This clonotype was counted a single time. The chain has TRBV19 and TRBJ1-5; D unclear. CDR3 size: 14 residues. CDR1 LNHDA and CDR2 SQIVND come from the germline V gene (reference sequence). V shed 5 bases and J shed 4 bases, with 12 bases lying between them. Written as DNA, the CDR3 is TGTGCCAGTAGTCCAGCGTACCGTAATCAGCCCCAGCATTTT. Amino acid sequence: CASSPAYRNQPQHF.

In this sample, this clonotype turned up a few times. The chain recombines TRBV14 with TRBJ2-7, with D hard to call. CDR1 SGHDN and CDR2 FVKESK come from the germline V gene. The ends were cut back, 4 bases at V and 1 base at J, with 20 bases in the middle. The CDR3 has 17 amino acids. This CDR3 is CASSLHLPGQASYEQYF. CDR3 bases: TGTGCCAGCAGCCTCCACCTTCCCGGTCAGGCTTCCTACGAGCAGTACTTC. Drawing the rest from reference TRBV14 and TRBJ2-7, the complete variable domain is EAGVTQFPSHSVIEKGQTVTLRCDPISGHDNLYWYRRVMGKEIKFLLHFVKESKQDESGMPNNRFLAERTGGTYSTLKVQPAELEDSGVYFCASSLHLPGQASYEQYFGPGTRLTVT.

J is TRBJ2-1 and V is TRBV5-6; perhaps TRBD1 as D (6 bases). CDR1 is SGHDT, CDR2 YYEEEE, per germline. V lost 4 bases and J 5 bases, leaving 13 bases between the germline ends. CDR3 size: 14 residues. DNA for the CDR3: TGTGCCAGCAGCCGAAGGACAGTCGACAATGAGCAGTTCTTC. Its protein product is CASSRRTVDNEQFF.

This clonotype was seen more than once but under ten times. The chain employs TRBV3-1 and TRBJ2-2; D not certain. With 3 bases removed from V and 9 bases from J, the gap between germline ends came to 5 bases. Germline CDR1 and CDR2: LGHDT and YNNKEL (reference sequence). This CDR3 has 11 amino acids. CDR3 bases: TGTGCCAGCAGCCAGATCCGGGAGCTGTTTTTT. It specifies CASSQIRELFF.

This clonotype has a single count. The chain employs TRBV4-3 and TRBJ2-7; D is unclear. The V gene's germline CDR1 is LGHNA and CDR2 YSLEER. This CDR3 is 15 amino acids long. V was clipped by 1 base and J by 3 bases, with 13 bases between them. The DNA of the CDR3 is TGCGCCAGCAGCCAAGGGTTTCAGGCAGACTACGAGCAGTACTTC. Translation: CASSQGFQADYEQYF.

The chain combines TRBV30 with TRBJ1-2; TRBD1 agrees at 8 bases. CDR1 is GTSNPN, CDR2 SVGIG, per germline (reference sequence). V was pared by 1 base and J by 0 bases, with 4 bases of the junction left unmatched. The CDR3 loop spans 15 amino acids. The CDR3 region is CAWSAPDRANYGYTF. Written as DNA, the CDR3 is TGTGCCTGGAGTGCGCCGGACAGGGCTAACTATGGCTACACCTTC.

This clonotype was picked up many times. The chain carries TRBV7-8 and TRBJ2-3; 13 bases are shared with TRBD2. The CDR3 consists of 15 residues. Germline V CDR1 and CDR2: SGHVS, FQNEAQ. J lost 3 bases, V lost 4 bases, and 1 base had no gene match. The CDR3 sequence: CASSWTSGSTDTQYF. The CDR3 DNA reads TGTGCCAGCAGCTGGACTAGCGGGAGTACAGATACGCAGTATTTT.

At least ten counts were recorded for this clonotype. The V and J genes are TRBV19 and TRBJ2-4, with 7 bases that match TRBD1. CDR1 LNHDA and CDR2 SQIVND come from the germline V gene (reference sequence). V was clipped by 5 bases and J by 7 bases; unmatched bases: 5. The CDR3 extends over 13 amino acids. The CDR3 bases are TGTGCCAGTAGTGAAGGGGGCAGGAACATTCAGTACTTC. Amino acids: CASSEGGRNIQYF.

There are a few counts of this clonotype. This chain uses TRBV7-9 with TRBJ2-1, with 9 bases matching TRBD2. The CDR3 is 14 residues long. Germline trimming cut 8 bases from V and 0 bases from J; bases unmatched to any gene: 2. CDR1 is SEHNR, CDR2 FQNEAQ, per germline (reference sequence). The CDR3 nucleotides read TGTGCCAGCCTAGCGGGGAGCTCCTACAATGAGCAGTTCTTC. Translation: CASLAGSSYNEQFF.

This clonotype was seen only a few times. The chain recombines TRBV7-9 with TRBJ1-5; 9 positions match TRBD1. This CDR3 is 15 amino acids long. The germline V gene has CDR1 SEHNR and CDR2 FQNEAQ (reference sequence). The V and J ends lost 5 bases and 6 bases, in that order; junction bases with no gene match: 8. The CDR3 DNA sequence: TGTGCCAGCAGCCTCACGGGACAGGGTTTTCAGCCCCAGCATTTT. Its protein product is CASSLTGQGFQPQHF. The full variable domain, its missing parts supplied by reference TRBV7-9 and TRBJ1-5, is DTGVSQNPRHKITKRGQNVTFRCDPISEHNRLYWYRQTLGQGPEFLTYFQNEAQLEKSRLLSDRFSAERPKGSFSTLEIQRTEQGDSAMYLCASSLTGQGFQPQHFGDGTRLSIL.

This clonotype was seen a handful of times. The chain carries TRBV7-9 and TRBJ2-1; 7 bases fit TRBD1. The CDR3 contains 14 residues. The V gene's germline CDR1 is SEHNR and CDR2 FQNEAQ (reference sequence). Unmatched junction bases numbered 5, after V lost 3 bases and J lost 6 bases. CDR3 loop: CASSFRRQGNEQFF. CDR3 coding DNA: TGTGCCAGCAGCTTTAGACGACAGGGCAATGAGCAGTTCTTC.

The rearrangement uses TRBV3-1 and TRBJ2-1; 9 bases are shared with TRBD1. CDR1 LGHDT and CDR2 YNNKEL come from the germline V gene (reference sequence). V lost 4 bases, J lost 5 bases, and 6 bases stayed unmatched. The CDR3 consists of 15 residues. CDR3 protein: CASSPQGAVNNEQFF. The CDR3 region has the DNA TGTGCCAGCAGCCCACAGGGGGCCGTAAACAATGAGCAGTTCTTC.

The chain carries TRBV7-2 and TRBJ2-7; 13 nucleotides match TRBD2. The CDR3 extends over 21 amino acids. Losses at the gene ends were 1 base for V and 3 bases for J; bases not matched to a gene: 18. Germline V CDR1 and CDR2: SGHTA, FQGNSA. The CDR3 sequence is CASSLGTYLAPGTSGIYEQYF. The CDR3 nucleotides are TGTGCCAGCAGCTTAGGTACATACCTAGCCCCCGGGACTAGCGGGATCTACGAGCAGTACTTC.

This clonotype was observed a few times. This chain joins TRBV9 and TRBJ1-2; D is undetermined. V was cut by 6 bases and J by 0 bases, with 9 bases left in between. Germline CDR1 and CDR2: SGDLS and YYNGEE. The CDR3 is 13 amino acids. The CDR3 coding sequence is TGTGCCAGCACTTCTCAGACTAACTATGGCTACACCTTC. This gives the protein CASTSQTNYGYTF.

CDR3 DNA: TGTGCCAGCAGTTTAGCTGTCGGGAGGGTCAATGAGCAGTTCTTC. Translating it yields CASSLAVGRVNEQFF. V gene TRBV12-3 or TRBV12-4 combines with J gene TRBJ2-1; TRBD2 matches at 8 bases. Trimming took 0 bases from V and 6 from J; bases not matched to a gene: 4. The CDR3 spans 15 residues.

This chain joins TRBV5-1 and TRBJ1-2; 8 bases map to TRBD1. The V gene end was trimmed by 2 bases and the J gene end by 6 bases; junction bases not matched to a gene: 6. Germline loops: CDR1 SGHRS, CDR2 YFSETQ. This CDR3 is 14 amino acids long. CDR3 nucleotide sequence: TGCGCCAGCAGCTTCCCGGACAGGGTCAATGGCTACACCTTC. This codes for CASSFPDRVNGYTF.

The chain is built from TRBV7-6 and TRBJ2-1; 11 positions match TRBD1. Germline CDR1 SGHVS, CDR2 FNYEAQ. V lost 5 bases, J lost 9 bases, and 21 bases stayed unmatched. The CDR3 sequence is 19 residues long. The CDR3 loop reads CASSPPPRWDRGAYGEQFF. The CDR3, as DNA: TGTGCCAGCAGCCCTCCCCCCCGATGGGACAGGGGGGCTTACGGTGAGCAGTTCTTC.